Each of the 18 T cell receptor beta chains below was sequenced from the same sample in a study of blood T cell repertoires in COVID-19. The repertoire was sequenced with immunoSEQ multiplex PCR; TCRdb's copy has only in-frame clones and lacks some. The sample contains more than 200,000 clones, approximately 90% of which appear only once. Specimen: peripheral blood. Receptors were obtained from a man aged 40-55 years with acute or convalescent COVID-19.

The chain employs TRBV14 and TRBJ1-5; possible D gene TRBD1, 5 bases. The length of the CDR3 is 15 residues. CDR1 and CDR2 (germline): SGHDN, FVKESK. V was trimmed by 2 bases and J by 6 bases, leaving 14 bases between them. CDR3 protein: CASSQTVGPSQPQHF. The DNA of the CDR3 is TGTGCCAGCAGCCAAACAGTGGGGCCTAGTCAGCCCCAGCATTTT. Combining the CDR3 with reference TRBV14 and TRBJ1-5 gives the whole variable domain EAGVTQFPSHSVIEKGQTVTLRCDPISGHDNLYWYRRVMGKEIKFLLHFVKESKQDESGMPNNRFLAERTGGTYSTLKVQPAELEDSGVYFCASSQTVGPSQPQHFGDGTRLSIL.

The V gene is TRBV5-1, the J gene TRBJ2-3, with TRBD2 identical over 9 bases. Germline CDR1 is SGHRS and CDR2 is YFSETQ. The CDR3 is 17 amino acids. The trim removed 0 bases at V and 4 bases at J, leaving 9 bases unmatched. The CDR3 coding sequence is TGCGCCAGCAGCTTGGCAGGTAGCGGGAGCGGGGCAGATACGCAGTATTTT. Residues: CASSLAGSGSGADTQYF.

This clone was seen more than once but under ten times. J is TRBJ2-7 and V is TRBV3-1 (or the pseudogene TRBV3-2); a possible D gene is TRBD1 (6 bases). The germline CDR1 and CDR2 sequences are LGHDT and YNNKEL (reference sequence). Between the trimmed V and J ends, which lost 1 base and 2 bases, there was a span of 9 bases. The CDR3 runs 14 residues. CDR3 DNA sequence: TGTGCCAGCAGCCAAGTCAGGGGAGCCTACGAGCAGTACTTC. As protein: CASSQVRGAYEQYF.

This sequence joins TRBV3-1 (or the pseudogene TRBV3-2) and TRBJ2-3; 13 bases match TRBD2. The CDR3 totals 18 residues. Trimming cost V 1 base and J 2 bases; bases outside gene matches: 6. Per the germline V gene, CDR1 is LGHDT and CDR2 is YNNKEL (reference sequence). DNA for the CDR3: TGTGCCAGCAGCCAAGGACGGACTAGCGGGGGAAACACAGATACGCAGTATTTT. This encodes CASSQGRTSGGNTDTQYF.

The chain recombines TRBV10-3 with TRBJ1-5; perhaps TRBD1 as D (5 bases). Germline loops: CDR1 ENHRY, CDR2 SYGVKD. This CDR3 has 14 residues. V lost 6 bases to trimming and J lost 3 bases, with 12 bases between them. The CDR3 loop reads CAIRTEGNNQPQHF. DNA for the CDR3: TGTGCCATCAGGACAGAAGGAAACAATCAGCCCCAGCATTTT.

The chain recombines TRBV18 with TRBJ2-5; tentative D call: TRBD2 (5 bases). CDR1 and CDR2 from the germline V gene are KGHSH and LQKENI. The CDR3 has 13 amino acids. Trimming took 5 bases from V and 5 from J, leaving 12 bases between them. CDR3 in DNA: TGTGCCAGCTCAACGGACTCTCAGGAGACCCAGTACTTC. Protein sequence: CASSTDSQETQYF.

Only one count was recorded for this clone. This chain links TRBV4-1 with TRBJ2-1; 8 bases fit TRBD2. V dropped 0 bases and J dropped 4; count of bases not matched to a gene: 5. Germline CDR1 reads MGHRA; CDR2 reads YSYEKL. The CDR3 has 16 amino acids. The CDR3 here is CASSQDMGGRYNEQFF. The CDR3 bases are TGCGCCAGCAGCCAAGATATGGGCGGGAGGTACAATGAGCAGTTCTTC.

The chain employs TRBV4-3 and TRBJ2-7; 9 nucleotides align to TRBD2. Germline CDR1 and CDR2: LGHNA and YSLEER. The CDR3 is made up of 18 amino acids. Trimming removed 3 bases from V and 0 bases from J; junction bases left unmatched: 12. In DNA, the CDR3 is TGCGCCAGCAGCCACCAGCTGGCGGCGGGAGGGCCCTCCTACGAGCAGTACTTC. It yields the protein CASSHQLAAGGPSYEQYF.

The chain carries TRBV5-1 and TRBJ1-1, with TRBD1 as a possible D gene (5 bases). CDR3 size: 13 residues. Germline CDR1 reads SGHRS; CDR2 reads YFSETQ. V gave up 4 bases and J gave up 8 bases, with 15 bases separating them. CDR3 DNA: TGCGCCAGCAGCCAGGATGGGAGGGGCGAAGCTTTCTTT. The encoded protein is CASSQDGRGEAFF.

The gene calls are TRBV7-2 and TRBJ2-3, with TRBD2 as a possible D gene (5 bases). The CDR3 runs to 16 residues. Germline V gives CDR1 SGHTA, CDR2 FQGNSA. Trimming took off 1 base at V and 2 bases at J, with 13 bases between the two ends. The CDR3, as DNA: TGTGCCAGCAGCTTAGGGGGTAGCGCCTACACAGATACGCAGTATTTT. This codes for CASSLGGSAYTDTQYF.

This chain connects TRBV6-6 to TRBJ2-3; weak D call: TRBD1 (6 bases). The V gene's germline CDR1 is MNHNY and CDR2 SVGAGI (reference sequence). Trimming cost V 6 bases and J 6 bases, with 19 bases left between them. The CDR3 extends over 15 amino acids. CDR3 nucleotide sequence: TGTGCCAGCAGACCCACAGGGCTAGGGTGGGATACGCAGTATTTT. It translates to CASRPTGLGWDTQYF.

The V gene is TRBV3-1 (or the pseudogene TRBV3-2), the J gene TRBJ1-1; no clear D. Germline CDR1 is LGHDT and CDR2 is YNNKEL (reference sequence). This CDR3 is built from 12 residues. The germline V and J ends were trimmed by 4 bases and 6 bases, with 9 bases remaining between them. The CDR3 DNA follows: TGTGCCAGCAGCCGATTGGAGGCTGAAGCTTTCTTT. Encoded protein: CASSRLEAEAFF.

J is TRBJ1-2 and V is TRBV4-1, with D tentatively TRBD1 (6 bases). Germline lookup yields CDR1 MGHRA and CDR2 YSYEKL. This CDR3 is 19 amino acids long. The V gene lost 0 bases and the J gene lost 0 bases, with 20 bases spanning the gap. The CDR3 loop is CASSQDGGAHLITNYGYTF. CDR3 sequence (DNA): TGCGCCAGCAGCCAAGATGGGGGGGCTCACCTAATTACTAACTATGGCTACACCTTC.

The rearrangement joins TRBV7-2 to TRBJ1-2; 7 bases line up with TRBD1. V was clipped by 3 bases and J by 7 bases; unmatched bases: 5. Per germline, CDR1 SGHTA and CDR2 FQGNSA. This CDR3 has 13 amino acids. The CDR3 is CASSFTGEAGYTF. In DNA, the CDR3 is TGTGCCAGCAGCTTCACAGGGGAGGCTGGCTACACCTTC. The full variable domain, with the rest looked up from reference TRBV7-2 and TRBJ1-2, is GAGVSQSPSNKVTEKGKDVELRCDPISGHTALYWYRQSLGQGLEFLIYFQGNSAPDKSGLPSDRFSAERTGGSVSTLTIQRTQQEDSAVYLCASSFTGEAGYTFGSGTRLTVV.

The J gene is TRBJ2-7, the V gene TRBV7-8; D possibly uses TRBD1 or TRBD2 (6 bases each). Germline assignment: CDR1 SGHVS and CDR2 FQNEAQ. The CDR3 contains 15 residues. Deletions cut 6 bases from V and 0 bases from J, with 15 bases between. The CDR3 region has the DNA TGTGCCAGCAGTCGAGGGGGGACAAGCTCCTACGAGCAGTACTTC. Translating gives CASSRGGTSSYEQYF.

This clone was observed a single time. J is TRBJ1-2 and V is TRBV20-1; D is unresolved. V was pared by 3 bases and J by 4 bases, with 9 bases between. Germline CDR1 reads DFQATT; CDR2 reads SNEGSKA (reference sequence). The CDR3 sequence is 12 residues long. This CDR3 reads CSASGRSYGYTF. The CDR3 bases are TGCAGTGCTAGTGGGAGGAGCTATGGCTACACCTTC.

J is TRBJ2-2 and V is TRBV7-3; 8 bases line up with TRBD2. The CDR3 contains 14 residues. Germline CDR1 SGHTA, CDR2 FQGTGA. The J segment lost 3 bases and the V segment lost 6 bases, leaving 3 bases of the junction unmatched. CDR3 sequence reads: CASRYSGDTGELFF. CDR3 in DNA: TGTGCCAGCAGATATAGCGGGGACACCGGGGAGCTGTTTTTT. Looking up the rest from reference TRBV7-3 and TRBJ2-2 gives the full variable domain: GAGVSQTPSNKVTEKGKYVELRCDPISGHTALYWYRQSLGQGPEFLIYFQGTGAADDSGLPNDRFFAVRPEGSVSTLKIQRTERGDSAVYLCASRYSGDTGELFFGEGSRLTVL.

The chain is built from TRBV10-3 and TRBJ2-7, with a tentative D call TRBD1 (6 bases). Germline loops: CDR1 ENHRY, CDR2 SYGVKD. This CDR3 is 13 amino acids long. Between the trimmed V and J ends, which lost 0 bases and 12 bases, there was a span of 15 bases. CDR3 sequence: CAISESGADLPYF. In DNA form, the CDR3 reads TGTGCCATCAGTGAGTCGGGGGCGGACTTGCCGTACTTC.